A selection of T cell receptor beta chains follows, all from one sample in a study of T-cell reconstitution after alpha-beta-depleted transplantation in children. TCRdb reprocessed the PCR reads via MiXCR and lists one record per CDR3 protein. In the table there are some 220,000 distinct CDR3 sequences, about 9.5% of which are singletons. The sample consisted of PBMCs from the stem cell graft donor, taken from the stem cell graft. The receptors stem from a human donor who donated a stem cell graft to a child with acute lymphoblastic leukemia. Both conserved end residues are part of each CDR3. A D gene is named only where the DNA matches it firmly. Clone size appears in some rows only: once, few, many, or a class for an expanded clone.

v_call	clone_size	d_call	j_call	cdr3_nt	cdr3_aa
TRBV12-3/TRBV12-4	many	.	TRBJ1-4	TGTGCCAGCCGGCTGGGGGGCTCTGAAAAACTGTTTTTT	CASRLGGSEKLFF
TRBV12-3/TRBV12-4	.	.	TRBJ1-2	TGTGCCAGCAGTACCAACTATGGCTACACCTTC	CASSTNYGYTF
TRBV20-1	.	TRBD1	TRBJ1-1	TGCAGTGCTACTCAAATCCGGACAGGGGCTTATCCTGAAGCTTTCTTT	CSATQIRTGAYPEAFF
TRBV5-1	many	.	TRBJ1-1	TGCGCCAGCAGCGCCGTTAACACTGAAGCTTTCTTT	CASSAVNTEAFF
TRBV12-3/TRBV12-4	many	.	TRBJ2-7	TGTGCCAGCAGGTACGGGACGGGTGAGCAGTACTTC	CASRYGTGEQYF
TRBV11-2	.	TRBD2	TRBJ2-4	TGTGCCAGCAGCTTAGGATGGCGCGGGGGGGCGATAAACATTCAGTACTTC	CASSLGWRGGAINIQYF
TRBV2	few	TRBD2	TRBJ2-1	TGTGCCAGCAGTCAAACACGACTAGCGGCTTACAATGAGCAGTTCTTC	CASSQTRLAAYNEQFF
TRBV29-1	.	.	TRBJ1-5	TGCAGCGTAAAAAAGGACAGAAATCAGCCCCAGCATTTT	CSVKKDRNQPQHF
TRBV12-3/TRBV12-4	many	.	TRBJ2-5	TGTGCCAGCAGTTTAAGTGACGGAGAGACCCAGTACTTC	CASSLSDGETQYF
TRBV25-1	.	.	TRBJ2-1	TGTGCCAGCAGTGAGGGGACCGATTACAATGAGCAGTTCTTC	CASSEGTDYNEQFF
TRBV6-2/TRBV6-3	many	.	TRBJ1-1	TGTGCCAGCAGTTGGGGATTACAGGTGGGAGCTTTCTTT	CASSWGLQVGAFF
TRBV7-2	many	.	TRBJ2-2	TGTGCCAGCAGCTTATATGCCACCGGGGAGCTGTTTTTT	CASSLYATGELFF
TRBV19	.	.	TRBJ2-3	TGTGCCAGTAGTATAGATGACGGGAGCACAGATACGCAGTATTTT	CASSIDDGSTDTQYF
TRBV27	few	TRBD2	TRBJ2-3	TGTGCCAGCAGTCCGTTAGCGGGGGGGCCGACAGATACGCAGTATTTT	CASSPLAGGPTDTQYF
TRBV10-2	few	.	TRBJ1-1	TGCGCCAGCAGGACGGGACACCTAATTGAAGCTTTCTTT	CASRTGHLIEAFF
TRBV12-3/TRBV12-4	.	.	TRBJ2-5	TGTGCCAGCAGTTTAGCAGTCCTGGAGACCCAGTACTTC	CASSLAVLETQYF
TRBV6-5	many	TRBD1	TRBJ1-1	TGTGCCAGCAGAATCGGACAGGGAAACACTGAAGCTTTCTTT	CASRIGQGNTEAFF
TRBV4-1	few	TRBD1	TRBJ2-7	TGCGCCAGCAGCCAAGATACGGACAGGAGCTACGAGCAGTACTTC	CASSQDTDRSYEQYF
TRBV6-1	.	.	TRBJ2-1	TGTGCCAGCAGCCGCATGTCCTACAATGAGCAGTTCTTC	CASSRMSYNEQFF
TRBV7-9	.	.	TRBJ1-5	TGTGCCAGCAGCTTAGCTGGACCTGAAAGCAATCAGCCCCAGCATTTT	CASSLAGPESNQPQHF
TRBV7-2	few	TRBD2	TRBJ2-1	TGTGCCAGCAGCTTAGTAGCGGGGGACAACAATGAGCAGTTCTTC	CASSLVAGDNNEQFF
TRBV7-6	.	.	TRBJ1-3	TGTGCCAGCAGCTCTCCGACCATGGGCGAGGCTGGAAACACCATATATTTT	CASSSPTMGEAGNTIYF
TRBV29-1	many	TRBD1	TRBJ1-2	TGCAGCGTTGGGGGCCGGGACAGGGGACTTACTAACTATGGCTACACCTTC	CSVGGRDRGLTNYGYTF
TRBV12-3/TRBV12-4	few	TRBD2	TRBJ2-2	TGTGCCAGCAGTCGTTTAGCGGGGGGGCTCACCGGGGAGCTGTTTTTT	CASSRLAGGLTGELFF
TRBV12-3/TRBV12-4	many	.	TRBJ1-1	TGTGCCAGCAGTTTAGTCGGTTTTGGCTTGACTGAAGCTTTCTTT	CASSLVGFGLTEAFF
TRBV5-5	few	TRBD2	TRBJ2-1	TGTGCCAGCAGCTTGGTACTAGCGGTTTCCTACAATGAGCAGTTCTTC	CASSLVLAVSYNEQFF
TRBV4-1	few	TRBD1	TRBJ2-2	TGCGCCAGCAGCCTAAGGACAGGGTGGAACACCGGGGAGCTGTTTTTT	CASSLRTGWNTGELFF
TRBV10-3	.	TRBD1	TRBJ1-2	TGTGCCATCAGTGGACCGGGACAGGGGGTAGGGAACTATGGCTACACCTTC	CAISGPGQGVGNYGYTF